These T cell receptor beta chains were read from a single sample in a study of T-cell memory formation after mild COVID-19. TCRdb reanalysed the 5' RACE reads using MiXCR and keeps one entry per CDR3 protein. Among around 80,000 distinct CDR3 sequences, more than 11% were seen once, and the ten largest hold 31%. Sequenced material: PBMCs or a T cell subset sorted from them (not recorded which). The receptors here all came from an adult woman who had mild COVID-19 (a few samples of this study predate the infection). Cell type and time point are not known. CDR3s include the opening cysteine and the closing phenylalanine or tryptophan.

13	TRBV7-7	TRBJ2-1	CASSLDRRYEQFF
14	TRBV18	TRBJ1-5	CDSSPTGYYQPQHF
14	TRBV7-9	TRBJ2-3	CASSFTGPTDTQYF
15	TRBV12-3/TRBV12-4	TRBJ2-5	CASSSGGGVGETQYF
14	TRBV7-8	TRBJ2-3	CASAHFRGADTQYF
13	TRBV2	TRBJ2-7	CASSAPVSYEQYF
14	TRBV20-1	TRBJ1-1	CSARVIAGNTEAFF
13	TRBV21-1	TRBJ2-7	CASSKDRGYEQYF
17	TRBV2	TRBJ2-3	CASSEKGTGKRTDTQYF
12	TRBV7-9	TRBJ2-7	CASSPLPYEQYF
15	TRBV6-1	TRBJ2-5	CASSATGLIMETQYF
17	TRBV19	TRBJ2-1	CASSIDHLRPYTNEQFF
15	TRBV27	TRBJ1-1	CASSDHLFAQTEAFF
16	TRBV15	TRBJ2-7	CATSRDYSGGDYEQYF
12	TRBV24-1	TRBJ2-2	CATSDTPRELFF
16	TRBV7-6	TRBJ2-5	CASSLGDGLYQETQYF
14	TRBV4-1	TRBJ1-5	CASSQGPGPEPQHF
13	TRBV7-9	TRBJ2-3	CASRKESTDTQYF
13	TRBV27	TRBJ2-3	CASSWGSTDTQYF
15	TRBV29-1	TRBJ2-7	CSVEGLGGPSYEQYF
11	TRBV29-1	TRBJ1-1	CSGGGGTEAFF
15	TRBV24-1	TRBJ2-3	CATSALAGEGDTQYF
14	TRBV7-9	TRBJ2-7	CASSPLQGVWEQYF
16	TRBV4-1	TRBJ2-5	CASSHSRDRGSETQYF
15	TRBV28	TRBJ2-7	CASTFEGNPSREQYF
16	TRBV5-1	TRBJ2-5	CASSLPGGQIQETQYF
15	TRBV7-9	TRBJ2-1	CASSFGAGVNNEQFF
15	TRBV4-1	TRBJ2-7	CASSQGRDSSYEQYF
16	TRBV10-3	TRBJ2-7	CAISDPLDRARYEQYF
15	TRBV12-3/TRBV12-4	TRBJ2-3	CASSLGPQSRDTQYF
14	TRBV29-1	TRBJ2-7	CSVEDEGLSYEQYF
13	TRBV7-9	TRBJ1-2	CASSGQGHYGYTF
16	TRBV10-3	TRBJ2-3	CAISEPGLAEEDTQYF
13	TRBV7-9	TRBJ2-7	CASSFKLSGEQYF
13	TRBV11-2	TRBJ2-1	CASSQAYPGEQFF
16	TRBV20-1	TRBJ2-7	CSARPRGVVASYEQYF
15	TRBV24-1	TRBJ2-3	CATSRLAGGPDTQYF
15	TRBV11-3	TRBJ2-2	CASSLSGSPTGELFF
14	TRBV6-2/TRBV6-3	TRBJ2-2	CASRGGGRTGELFF
12	TRBV13	TRBJ1-1	CASSPLRHEAFF
15	TRBV7-6	TRBJ2-7	CASSLRTGLNYEQYF
16	TRBV4-1	TRBJ2-3	CASSQDPDRGADTQYF
15	TRBV7-6	TRBJ2-1	CASSLSAGRYNEQFF
14	TRBV6-2/TRBV6-3	TRBJ2-1	CASSLQHTYNEQFF
14	TRBV10-3	TRBJ2-2	CAISDGSYTGELFF
15	TRBV7-9	TRBJ1-1	CASSLESDLNTEAFF
15	TRBV5-6	TRBJ2-5	CASGSTGTYGETQYF
19	TRBV18	TRBJ1-2	CASSPYTSDRLTASHGYTF
15	TRBV7-6	TRBJ2-7	CASSPQTGKGYEQYF
17	TRBV7-6	TRBJ2-3	CASSFVLAGVGTDTQYF
14	TRBV12-3/TRBV12-4	TRBJ2-7	CASRYGTGTYEQYF
15	TRBV20-1	TRBJ2-1	CSASPSGGNYNEQFF
13	TRBV29-1	TRBJ1-1	CSVEDSMNTEAFF
14	TRBV7-8	TRBJ1-5	CASSLAGEMSPQHF
15	TRBV12-3/TRBV12-4	TRBJ2-7	CASSYFPGESYEQYF
16	TRBV4-1	TRBJ2-1	CASSQDVRGTYNEQFF
15	TRBV19	TRBJ2-1	CASSTGLAGDNEQFF
17	TRBV10-3	TRBJ2-3	CAISDSSLSGDTDTQYF